These T cell receptor beta chains were read from a single sample in a study of T cells in Graves' hyperthyroidism and ophthalmopathy. TCRdb ran MiXCR on the multiplex PCR reads and lists one entry per CDR3 protein. The data hold around 390,000 distinct CDR3 sequences, with approximately 15% observed a single time. The sample taken for sequencing was blood. The source of these receptors is a woman in her 30s with Graves' ophthalmopathy. Both conserved end residues are trimmed from each CDR3. Each record gives: D gene, V gene, J gene, CDR3 protein. A D gene is named only where the DNA matches it firmly.

TRBD1	TRBV12-3/TRBV12-4	TRBJ1-1	ASSDDRELNTEAF
NA	TRBV28	TRBJ2-1	ASSLMGTEQF
TRBD1	TRBV12-3/TRBV12-4	TRBJ1-1	ASSLRTGTEAF
TRBD2	TRBV30	TRBJ2-5	AWSVGGLAVETQY
NA	TRBV12-3/TRBV12-4	TRBJ1-6	ASSLAGGTNSPLH
NA	TRBV27	TRBJ1-4	ASSFWGAGEKLF
TRBD2	TRBV29-1	TRBJ2-1	SVAGGPNEQF
NA	TRBV27	TRBJ1-4	ASTLLPGNEKLF
NA	TRBV20-1	TRBJ2-3	SASRVLTGDTQY
NA	TRBV6-4	TRBJ2-1	ASSEGDSYNEQF
NA	TRBV9	TRBJ1-1	ASSVVGPNTEAF
TRBD1	TRBV25-1	TRBJ1-3	ASSEWDSGVSGNTIY
NA	TRBV7-2	TRBJ2-3	ASSSSSPDTQY
NA	TRBV5-4	TRBJ2-7	ASSFEDSSYEQY
NA	TRBV30	TRBJ1-4	AWSHLEKLF
NA	TRBV9	TRBJ1-1	ASSVEITTEAF
NA	TRBV19	TRBJ1-1	AIHTGWGTEAF
NA	TRBV7-9	TRBJ1-2	ASSVLENYGYT
NA	TRBV20-1	TRBJ2-1	SARASASSYNEQF
TRBD2	TRBV20-1	TRBJ2-7	SAGGLARNEQY
TRBD2	TRBV7-2	TRBJ2-5	ASSPVPRGGRGETQY
TRBD1	TRBV28	TRBJ1-4	ASSTGQTNEKLF
NA	TRBV3-1	TRBJ2-2	ASSHLSGELF
TRBD1	TRBV30	TRBJ2-7	AWRRQGDYEQY
TRBD2	TRBV5-5	TRBJ2-7	ARAGGHSREQY
NA	TRBV9	TRBJ2-1	ASSGVGGGFYEQF
TRBD2	TRBV7-3	TRBJ2-1	ASSASSSGGANEQF
TRBD2	TRBV6-1	TRBJ2-1	ASIIRGDFSYNEQF
TRBD1	TRBV5-1	TRBJ1-2	ASSTLGHPGDRGRDYGYT
NA	TRBV18	TRBJ2-2	ASSPPGGGPGELV
TRBD2	TRBV11-2	TRBJ2-7	ASSSRLAGNSDYEQY
TRBD2	TRBV3-1	TRBJ2-1	ASRKLAGGPNEQF
NA	TRBV30	TRBJ1-2	AWSASGLKPIYGYT
NA	TRBV7-6	TRBJ1-1	ASSYGENTEAF
TRBD2	TRBV28	TRBJ2-2	ASSLRLAGAMNTGELF
TRBD1	TRBV2	TRBJ1-1	ASSEGQVMNTEAF
NA	TRBV6-1	TRBJ1-1	ASRSAGMSTEAF
TRBD1	TRBV19	TRBJ2-5	ASSTDRGKGTQY
TRBD2	TRBV20-1	TRBJ2-3	SATQLAGATDTQY
TRBD2	TRBV7-3	TRBJ2-2	ASKRGGPSTGELF
NA	TRBV7-3	TRBJ2-1	ASSATGGWDEQF
TRBD1	TRBV6-1	TRBJ2-3	ASSYKDRTSTDTQY
NA	TRBV18	TRBJ2-2	ASSPGTPNTGELF
NA	TRBV12-3/TRBV12-4	TRBJ2-1	ASSSSDRIHYNEQF
TRBD2	TRBV13	TRBJ2-5	ASSPRLAPKLTQETQY
TRBD2	TRBV20-1	TRBJ2-3	SARRTSGGGTDTQY
NA	TRBV7-9	TRBJ1-2	ASSLAQPDYGYT
TRBD2	TRBV27	TRBJ2-7	ASSRVAGLPKDEQY
NA	TRBV6-1	TRBJ1-1	ASSEERASVPEAF
NA	TRBV3-1	TRBJ2-3	ASSRKGGPGLSTDTQY
NA	TRBV27	TRBJ1-1	ASSLGYTAASNTEAF
NA	TRBV7-9	TRBJ2-2	ASSSRFMDGELF
TRBD2	TRBV13	TRBJ2-1	ASSLGGLAGTRNEQF
NA	TRBV20-1	TRBJ2-1	SAKAFGGAIYNEQF